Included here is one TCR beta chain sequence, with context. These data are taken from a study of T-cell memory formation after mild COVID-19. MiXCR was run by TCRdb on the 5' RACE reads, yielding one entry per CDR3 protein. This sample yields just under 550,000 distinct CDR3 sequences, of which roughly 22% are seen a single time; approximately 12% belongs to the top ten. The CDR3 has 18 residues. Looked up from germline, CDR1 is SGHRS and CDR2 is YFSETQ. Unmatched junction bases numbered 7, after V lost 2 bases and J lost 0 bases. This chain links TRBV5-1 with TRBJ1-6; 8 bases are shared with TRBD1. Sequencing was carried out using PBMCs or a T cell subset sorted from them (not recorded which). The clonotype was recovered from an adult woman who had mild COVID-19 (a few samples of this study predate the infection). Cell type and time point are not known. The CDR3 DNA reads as TGCGCCAGCAGCTTTAGTGGGGACAGGAGCTCCTATAATTCACCCCTCCACTTT. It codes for CASSFSGDRSSYNSPLHF.